This T cell receptor beta chain was identified during a study of human T cells and chemical hapten exposure (TCRdb year 2021). At the level of the whole study: For sensitization, 2% DPC in acetone was applied to a 2 cm by 2 cm area of upper inner arm skin. Patient blood was sampled pre-sensitization (week 0) and at 2, 6 and about 24 weeks after DPC sensitization. Roughly 30 alopecia patients provided blood for TCR sequencing at one to four time points (pre-sensitization, 2, 6 and 24 weeks). This study followed changes in the peripheral blood TCR repertoire in vivo during primary and secondary sensitization of alopecia patients to the hapten diphenylcyclopropenone (DPC). Weekly therapeutic DPC doses were additionally applied to the scalp of patients throughout the roughly 23-week study period. Patch testing was performed on the upper back with Finn chambers containing 0.01% DPC, and the patch tests were scored after 6 days according to International Contact Dermatitis Research Group standards. Libraries were pooled for sequencing, and per-sample TCR yields varied mainly because of small differences in library volumes within the pool. Alopecia areata with under or over 50% scalp involvement, alopecia totalis and alopecia universalis were represented in the patient cohort, which was mostly female.

The full study reports these points: Compared with pre-sensitization or healthy control sets, expanded TCRs formed significantly more large CDR3 similarity clusters, which is consistent with antigen-driven responses. Patch test score was positively correlated with the number of PT1 expanded TCRs, with significance at thresholds 8, 16 and 32 but not at 4. After repeated subsampling, the strength of the expansion versus patch-test correlation and the threshold at which it became significant changed. All patients had alopecia, a presumed autoimmune disease, so their immune response might differ from that of healthy individuals. DPC sensitization did not change how many TCRs were above 1 in 1000 frequency, and no evidence was found of alterations in global repertoire structure.

In light of the paper, this sample's time point label describes: patch test 1, 2 weeks after DPC sensitization. Per the publication, the treatment or condition label means: therapeutic diphenylcyclopropenone sensitization with weekly scalp DPC. Blood at each patch-test visit was drawn before the patch test was applied. Eligible patients were aged 18 to 70, diagnosed with alopecia, deemed suitable for DPC therapy, and excluded if pregnant. Total RNA was extracted from unfractionated whole blood collected in Tempus Blood RNA tubes. Receptors were amplified or captured by RACE. Sequencing was performed on a NextSeq 500. Library preparation attached unique molecular identifiers to individual cDNA molecules for quantitative, reproducible TCR counting. Each blood RNA sample was used to sequence both TCR alpha and TCR beta chains. The source study handled its data this way. Samples had a median of about 96,000 TCRs, with a range from about 23,224 to 750,000. V, J and CDR3 annotation of the TCR reads was performed with the Decombinator software suite. Every sample was subsampled to the same number of TCRs (28,000) for the PS versus PT1 abundance plots. Expanded TCRs were defined as absent before sensitization and observed at least eight times at the 2-week time point. TCRdb redid the processing of the public reads, applying fastp at Q25 and MiXCR, and retained in-frame beta chains. Rows with a matching CDR3 protein are joined into one entry that keeps the most common DNA and genes. TCRdb's processing, not the authors' own work, is the source of the V and J calls. For this sample the table gives about 120,000 distinct CDR3 sequences, of which roughly an eighth were detected only once. The ten largest clones take up less than 0.95% of the sample.

In the germline V gene, CDR1 corresponds to MGHRA and CDR2 to YSYEKL. V lost 0 bases and J lost 5 bases; the stretch between them is 7 bases long. From the cysteine through the phenylalanine, the CDR3 covers 13 amino acids. Only the CDR3 DNA stays, 39 bases, in frame from base 1. This clonotype appeared many times. Its antigen is not yet known. Qualities for individual bases were not recorded, and no much larger clone is one base off. The sequence joins TRBV4-1 to TRBJ1-1; the D gene is possibly TRBD1, with 5 bases matching. Sequencing used whole blood, obtained in connection with sensitization to the hapten diphenylcyclopropenone (DPC). The clonotype originates from a man aged 18 to 30 with alopecia areata. Some clones in this sample may be carry-over from other donors' samples. The sequenced DNA is TGCGCCAGCAGCCAAGATAGGGGAACTGAAGCTTTCTTT. Its translation is CASSQDRGTEAFF.